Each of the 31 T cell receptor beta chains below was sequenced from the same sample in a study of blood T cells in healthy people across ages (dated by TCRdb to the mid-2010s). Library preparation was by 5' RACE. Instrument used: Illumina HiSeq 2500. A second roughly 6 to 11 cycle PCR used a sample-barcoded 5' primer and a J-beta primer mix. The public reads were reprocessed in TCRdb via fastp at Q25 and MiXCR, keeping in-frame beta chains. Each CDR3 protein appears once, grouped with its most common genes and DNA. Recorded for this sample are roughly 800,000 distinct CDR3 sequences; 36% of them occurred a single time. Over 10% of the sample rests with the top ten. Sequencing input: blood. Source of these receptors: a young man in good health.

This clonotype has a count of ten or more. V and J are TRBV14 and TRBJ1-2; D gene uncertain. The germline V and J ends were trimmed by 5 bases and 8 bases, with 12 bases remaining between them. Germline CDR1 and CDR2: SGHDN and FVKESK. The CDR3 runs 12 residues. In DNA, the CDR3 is TGTGCCAGCAGCGCGCTTGGGAGAGGCTACACCTTC. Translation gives CASSALGRGYTF.

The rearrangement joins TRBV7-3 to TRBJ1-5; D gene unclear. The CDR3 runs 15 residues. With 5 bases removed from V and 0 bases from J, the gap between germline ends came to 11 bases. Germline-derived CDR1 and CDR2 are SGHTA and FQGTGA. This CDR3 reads CASSNGPDSNQPQHF. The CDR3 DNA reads TGTGCCAGCAGCAACGGACCTGATAGCAATCAGCCCCAGCATTTT.

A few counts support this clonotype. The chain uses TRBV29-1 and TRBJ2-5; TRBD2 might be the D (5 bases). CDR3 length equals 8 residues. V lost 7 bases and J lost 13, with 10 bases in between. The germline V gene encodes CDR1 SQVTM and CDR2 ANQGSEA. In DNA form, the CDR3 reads TGCAGCGCCGGGGATGGGTACTTC. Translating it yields CSAGDGYF.

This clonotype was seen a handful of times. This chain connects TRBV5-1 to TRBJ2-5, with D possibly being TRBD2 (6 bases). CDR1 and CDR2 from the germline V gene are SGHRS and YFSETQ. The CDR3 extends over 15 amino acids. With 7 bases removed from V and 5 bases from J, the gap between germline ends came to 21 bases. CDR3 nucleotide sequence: TGCGCCAGCCTGGAGGGTGGATTTCGAGGGGAGACCCAGTACTTC. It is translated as CASLEGGFRGETQYF.

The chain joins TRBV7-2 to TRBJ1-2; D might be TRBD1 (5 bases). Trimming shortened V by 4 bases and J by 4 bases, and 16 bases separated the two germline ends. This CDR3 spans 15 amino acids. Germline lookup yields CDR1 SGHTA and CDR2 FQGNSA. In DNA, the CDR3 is TGTGCCAGCAGCTACGCAAGACAGTATTCCTATGGCTACACCTTC. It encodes CASSYARQYSYGYTF.

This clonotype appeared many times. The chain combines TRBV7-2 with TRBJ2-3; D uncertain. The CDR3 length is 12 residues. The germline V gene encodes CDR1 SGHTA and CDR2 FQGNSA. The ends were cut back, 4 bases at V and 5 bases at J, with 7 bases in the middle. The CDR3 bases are TGTGCCAGCAGCTCAGAGGAAGATACGCAGTATTTT. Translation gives CASSSEEDTQYF.

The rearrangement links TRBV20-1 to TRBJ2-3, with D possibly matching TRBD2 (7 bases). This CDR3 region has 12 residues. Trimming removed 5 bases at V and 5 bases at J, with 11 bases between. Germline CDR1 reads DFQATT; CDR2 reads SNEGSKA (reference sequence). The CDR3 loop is CSALGGLDTQYF. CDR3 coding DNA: TGCAGTGCTTTGGGGGGGCTAGATACGCAGTATTTT.

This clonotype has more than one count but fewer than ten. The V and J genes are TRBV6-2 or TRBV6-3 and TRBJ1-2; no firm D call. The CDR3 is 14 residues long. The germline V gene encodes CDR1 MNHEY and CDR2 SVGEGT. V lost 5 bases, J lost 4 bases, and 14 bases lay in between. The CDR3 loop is CASSPGETSYGYTF. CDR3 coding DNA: TGTGCCAGCAGTCCCGGGGAAACAAGCTATGGCTACACCTTC.

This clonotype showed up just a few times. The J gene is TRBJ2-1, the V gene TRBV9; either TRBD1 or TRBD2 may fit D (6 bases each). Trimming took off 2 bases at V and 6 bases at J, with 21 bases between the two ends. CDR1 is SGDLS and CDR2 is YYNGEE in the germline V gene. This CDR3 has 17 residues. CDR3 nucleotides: TGTGCCAGCAGCGTTTCTATTAGGGGGGACTCGGCCAATGAGCAGTTCTTC. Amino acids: CASSVSIRGDSANEQFF.

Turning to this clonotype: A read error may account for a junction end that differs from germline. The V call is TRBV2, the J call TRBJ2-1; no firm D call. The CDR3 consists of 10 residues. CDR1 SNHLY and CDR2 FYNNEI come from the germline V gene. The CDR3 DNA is TGTGCCAGCAGTGTAGGGAAGCAGTCCTTC. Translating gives CASSVGKQSF.

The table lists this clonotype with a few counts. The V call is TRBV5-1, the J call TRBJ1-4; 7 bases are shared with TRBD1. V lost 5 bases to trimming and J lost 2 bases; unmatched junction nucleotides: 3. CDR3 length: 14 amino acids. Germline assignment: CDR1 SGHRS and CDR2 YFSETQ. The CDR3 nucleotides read TGCGCCAGCAGGTCGACAGGGACTAATGAAAAACTGTTTTTT. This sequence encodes CASRSTGTNEKLFF.

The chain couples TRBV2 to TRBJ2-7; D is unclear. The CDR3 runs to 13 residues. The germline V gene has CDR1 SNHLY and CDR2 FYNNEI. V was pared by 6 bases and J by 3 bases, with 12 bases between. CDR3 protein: CASSPKGSYEQYF. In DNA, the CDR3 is TGTGCCAGCAGCCCGAAAGGCAGCTACGAGCAGTACTTC.

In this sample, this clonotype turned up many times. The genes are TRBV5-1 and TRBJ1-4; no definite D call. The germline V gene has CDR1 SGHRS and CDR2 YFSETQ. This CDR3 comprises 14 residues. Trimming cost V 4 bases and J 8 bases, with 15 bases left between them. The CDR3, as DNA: TGCGCCAGCAGCGCGGGTGGGTCTGAGGAAAAACTGTTTTTT. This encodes CASSAGGSEEKLFF.

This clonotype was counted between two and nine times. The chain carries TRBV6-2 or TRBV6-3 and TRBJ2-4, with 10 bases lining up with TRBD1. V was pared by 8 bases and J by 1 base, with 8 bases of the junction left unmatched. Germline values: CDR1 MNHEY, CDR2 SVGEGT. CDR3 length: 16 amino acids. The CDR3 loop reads CASGEPGQGAKNIQYF. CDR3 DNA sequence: TGTGCCAGCGGGGAACCGGGACAGGGGGCCAAAAACATTCAGTACTTC.

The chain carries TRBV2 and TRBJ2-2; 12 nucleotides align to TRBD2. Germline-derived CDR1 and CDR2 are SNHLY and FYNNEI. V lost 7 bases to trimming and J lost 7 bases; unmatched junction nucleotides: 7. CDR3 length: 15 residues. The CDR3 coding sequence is TGTGCCAGCACCGCTAGCGGGGGGGCTGGCGGGGAGCTGTTTTTT. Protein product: CASTASGGAGGELFF.

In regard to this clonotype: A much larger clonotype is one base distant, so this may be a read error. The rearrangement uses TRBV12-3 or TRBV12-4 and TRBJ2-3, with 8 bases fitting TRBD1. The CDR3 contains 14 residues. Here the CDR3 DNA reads TGTGCCAGCAGCGACAGGGGAATCACAGGTACGCAGTATTTT. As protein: CASSDRGITGTQYF.

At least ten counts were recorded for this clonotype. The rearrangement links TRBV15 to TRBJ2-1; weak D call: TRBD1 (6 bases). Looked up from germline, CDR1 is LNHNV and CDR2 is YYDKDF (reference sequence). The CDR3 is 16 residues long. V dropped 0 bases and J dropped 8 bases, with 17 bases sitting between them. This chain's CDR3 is CATSRDNLRGRDEQFF. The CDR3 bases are TGTGCCACCAGCAGAGACAACCTCAGGGGTAGGGATGAGCAGTTCTTC. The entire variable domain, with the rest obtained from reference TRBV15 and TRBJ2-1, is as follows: DAMVIQNPRYQVTQFGKPVTLSCSQTLNHNVMYWYQQKSSQAPKLLFHYYDKDFNNEADTPDNFQSRRPNTSFCFLDIRSPGLGDTAMYLCATSRDNLRGRDEQFFGPGTRLTVL.

CDR3 in amino acids: CASGRALDTQYF. In DNA, the CDR3 is TGTGCCAGCGGCCGAGCCTTAGATACGCAGTATTTT. V and J are TRBV12-3 or TRBV12-4 and TRBJ2-3, with unresolved D. V was clipped by 8 bases and J by 5 bases, with 11 bases between them. This CDR3 has 12 amino acids.

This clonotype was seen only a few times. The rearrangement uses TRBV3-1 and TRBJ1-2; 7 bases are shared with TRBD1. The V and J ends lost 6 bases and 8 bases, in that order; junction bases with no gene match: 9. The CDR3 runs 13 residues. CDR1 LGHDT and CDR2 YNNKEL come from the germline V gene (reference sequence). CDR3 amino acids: CASSPPTGNGYTF. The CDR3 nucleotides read TGTGCCAGCAGTCCCCCGACAGGGAACGGCTACACCTTC.

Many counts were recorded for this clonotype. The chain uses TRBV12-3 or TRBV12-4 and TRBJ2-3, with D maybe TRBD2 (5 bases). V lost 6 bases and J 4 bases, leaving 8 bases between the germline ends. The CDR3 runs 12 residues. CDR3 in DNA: TGTGCCAGCAGCCTACTAGCAGATACGCAGTATTTT. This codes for CASSLLADTQYF.

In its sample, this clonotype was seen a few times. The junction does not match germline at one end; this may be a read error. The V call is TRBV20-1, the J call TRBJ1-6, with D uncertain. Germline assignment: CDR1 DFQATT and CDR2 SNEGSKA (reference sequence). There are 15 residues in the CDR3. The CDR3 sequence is CSARTASSYNSPPHF. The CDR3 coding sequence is TGCAGTGCGCGTACTGCCAGCTCCTATAATTCACCCCCCCACTTT.

CDR3 in amino acids: CASSLEGQGQPQHF. Written as DNA, the CDR3 is TGCGCCAGCAGCTTGGAAGGCCAGGGTCAGCCCCAGCATTTT. This chain uses TRBV5-1 with TRBJ1-5, with D possibly TRBD1 on 5 matching bases. Germline assignment: CDR1 SGHRS and CDR2 YFSETQ. Trimming pared 0 bases from V and 6 bases from J, leaving 10 bases between. The CDR3 spans 14 residues.

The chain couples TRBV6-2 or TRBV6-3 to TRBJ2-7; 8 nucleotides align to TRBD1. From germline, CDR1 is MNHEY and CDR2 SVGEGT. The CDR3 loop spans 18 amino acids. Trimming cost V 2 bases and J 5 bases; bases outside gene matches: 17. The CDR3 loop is CASSYPIQTGQGENEQYF. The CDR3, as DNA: TGTGCCAGCAGTTACCCGATTCAGACCGGACAGGGTGAAAACGAGCAGTACTTC.

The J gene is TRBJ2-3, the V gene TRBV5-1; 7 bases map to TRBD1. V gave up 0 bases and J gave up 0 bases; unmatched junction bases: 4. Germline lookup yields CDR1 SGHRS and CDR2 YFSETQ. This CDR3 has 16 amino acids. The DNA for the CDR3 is TGCGCCAGCAGCTTGGCAGGGACAGTTAGCACAGATACGCAGTATTTT. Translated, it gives CASSLAGTVSTDTQYF. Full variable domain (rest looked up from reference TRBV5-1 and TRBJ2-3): KAGVTQTPRYLIKTRGQQVTLSCSPISGHRSVSWYQQTPGQGLQFLFEYFSETQRNKGNFPGRFSGRQFSNSRSEMNVSTLELGDSALYLCASSLAGTVSTDTQYFGPGTRLTVL.

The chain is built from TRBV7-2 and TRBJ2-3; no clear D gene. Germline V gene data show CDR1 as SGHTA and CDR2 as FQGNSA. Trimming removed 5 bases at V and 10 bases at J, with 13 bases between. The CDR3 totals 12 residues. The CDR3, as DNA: TGTGCCAGCAGCACCCCCAATAATTCGCAGTATTTT. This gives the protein CASSTPNNSQYF.

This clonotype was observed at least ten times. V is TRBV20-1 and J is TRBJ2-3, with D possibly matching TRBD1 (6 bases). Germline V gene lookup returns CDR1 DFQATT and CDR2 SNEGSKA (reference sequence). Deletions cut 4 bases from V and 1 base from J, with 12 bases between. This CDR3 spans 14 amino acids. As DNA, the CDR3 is TGCAGTGCTATTGTGGCAGGGGGCACAGATACGCAGTATTTT. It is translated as CSAIVAGGTDTQYF.

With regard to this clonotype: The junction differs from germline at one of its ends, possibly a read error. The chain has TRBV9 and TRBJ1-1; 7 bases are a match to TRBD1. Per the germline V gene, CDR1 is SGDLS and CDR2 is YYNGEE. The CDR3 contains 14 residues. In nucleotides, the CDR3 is TGTGCCAGCAGCGAACAGGGGATGAACGCTGAAGCTTTCTTT. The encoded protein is CASSEQGMNAEAFF.

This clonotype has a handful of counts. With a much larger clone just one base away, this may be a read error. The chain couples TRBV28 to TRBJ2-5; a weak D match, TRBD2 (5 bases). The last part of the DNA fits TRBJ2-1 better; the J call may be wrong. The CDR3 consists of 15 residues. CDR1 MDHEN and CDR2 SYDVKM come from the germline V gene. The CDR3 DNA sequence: TGTGCCAGCAGTTCCTTCGGGGAGTACCAAGAGACCCAGTTCTTC. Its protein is CASSSFGEYQETQFF.

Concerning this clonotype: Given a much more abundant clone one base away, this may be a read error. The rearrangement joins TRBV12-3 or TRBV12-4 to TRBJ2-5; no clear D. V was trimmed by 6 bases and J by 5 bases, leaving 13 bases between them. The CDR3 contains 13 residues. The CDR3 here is CASSIGPLETQYF. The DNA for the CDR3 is TGTGCCAGCAGCATCGGACCTCTGGAGACCCAGTACTTC.

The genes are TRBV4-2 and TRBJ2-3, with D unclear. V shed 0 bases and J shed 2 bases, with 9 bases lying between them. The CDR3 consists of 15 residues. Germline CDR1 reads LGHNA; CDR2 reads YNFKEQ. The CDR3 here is CASSQEYTFTDTQYF. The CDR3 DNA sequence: TGTGCCAGCAGCCAAGAATATACTTTCACAGATACGCAGTATTTT.

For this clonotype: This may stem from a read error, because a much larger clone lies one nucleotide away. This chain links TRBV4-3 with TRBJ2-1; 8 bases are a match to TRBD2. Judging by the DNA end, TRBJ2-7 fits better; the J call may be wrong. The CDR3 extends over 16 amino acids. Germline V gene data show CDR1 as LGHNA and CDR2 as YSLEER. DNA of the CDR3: TGCGCCAGCAGCCAAGAACTAGCGGACTCCTACAATGAGCAGTACTTC. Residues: CASSQELADSYNEQYF.